The clone carrying this TCR beta chain was counted between two and nine times. Its antigen is unidentified. These data belong to a study of a mutant IDH1 vaccine in newly diagnosed glioma. Here immunoSEQ multiplex PCR was the method, and the copy in TCRdb shows in-frame clones only, minus some. Seen here are about 41,000 clones, around 81% observed once, and the top ten hold around 6.5%. Deletions cut 2 bases from V and 2 bases from J, with 7 bases between. The CDR3 runs 14 residues. The germline CDR1 and CDR2 sequences are SGHKS and YYEKEE (reference sequence). Time point meaning: week 23, last vaccination. The content of each vaccine dose was 300 ug of mutant IDH1 20-mer peptide, and topical imiquimod accompanied it.

This clonotype originated in a woman aged 40 to 50 with glioma. Some clones in this sample may be carry-over from other donors' samples. This sample comprised PBMCs, obtained from a glioma patient whose treatment included an IDH1 peptide vaccine. The gene calls are TRBV5-5 and TRBJ1-4; D uncertain. The CDR3: CASSFSRTNEKLFF. The CDR3 region has the DNA TGTGCCAGCAGCTTTTCCAGGACTAATGAAAAACTGTTTTTT.